This is a list of T cell receptor beta chains from one sample in a study of beta chain features in type 1 diabetes. Clones were sequenced by immunoSEQ multiplex PCR, and TCRdb holds only the in-frame ones, with some missing. The sample shows around 500,000 clones, over 10% of them seen only once. The sample consisted of naive CD4+ T cells from blood. The receptor source for this set is a young woman in good health. The CDR3 runs from the conserved cysteine through the conserved F or W. The D gene is left open where the match is weak. Rows give clone size only sometimes, using once, few, many, or a class for an expanded clone.

j_call d_call v_call clone_size cdr3_aa cdr3_nt
TRBJ2-2 - TRBV7-8 - CASSSRQQNTGELFF TGTGCCAGCAGCTCAAGACAGCAGAACACCGGGGAGCTGTTTTTT
TRBJ2-7 - TRBV2 - CASSPLGVPYEQYF TGTGCCAGCAGTCCACTCGGAGTTCCCTACGAGCAGTACTTC
TRBJ2-1 TRBD1 TRBV5-1 few CASSLETGRYNEQFF TGCGCCAGCAGCTTGGAGACAGGGCGATACAATGAGCAGTTCTTC
TRBJ1-2 - TRBV28 few CASSSNGYTF TGTGCCAGCAGTTCGAATGGCTACACCTTC
TRBJ2-3 - TRBV11-2 - CASSSRASTDTQYF TGTGCCAGCAGCTCCCGTGCTAGCACAGATACGCAGTATTTT
TRBJ2-5 - TRBV4-1 few CASSQGQRETQYF TGCGCCAGCAGCCAAGGTCAGAGGGAGACCCAGTACTTC
TRBJ1-1 - TRBV5-1 - CASSEQGRAFF TGCGCCAGCAGCGAACAGGGAAGGGCTTTCTTT
TRBJ1-1 - TRBV29-1 - CSVLAHEAFF TGCAGCGTTTTGGCCCATGAAGCTTTCTTT
TRBJ1-2 - TRBV7-9 few CASSLGRTVGYGYTF TGTGCCAGCAGCTTAGGGCGGACAGTTGGCTATGGCTACACCTTC
TRBJ2-7 TRBD2 TRBV29-1 - CSVERANSGSWSGEQYF TGCAGCGTTGAGAGGGCCAATAGCGGGAGTTGGTCTGGCGAGCAGTACTTC
TRBJ1-1 TRBD1 TRBV29-1 - CSVELDRGTEAFF TGCAGCGTTGAACTGGACAGGGGGACTGAAGCTTTCTTT
TRBJ2-1 - TRBV9 - CASSPGGRWAWQFF TGTGCCAGCAGCCCGGGCGGCCGTTGGGCTTGGCAGTTCTTC
TRBJ2-3 TRBD1 TRBV18 - CASSPSGGSTDTQYF TGTGCCAGCTCCCCTTCAGGGGGTAGCACAGATACGCAGTATTTT
TRBJ2-1 - TRBV7-2 - CAIRVRGALSNEQFF TGTGCCATTCGGGTGAGGGGGGCACTGTCGAATGAGCAGTTCTTC
TRBJ1-2 - TRBV30 few CAWSVSGMDYGYTF TGTGCCTGGAGTGTATCCGGGATGGACTATGGCTACACCTTC
TRBJ1-1 - TRBV13 few CASSLAYGSNTEAFF TGTGCCAGCAGCTTAGCTTACGGGAGCAACACTGAAGCTTTCTTT
TRBJ2-1 - TRBV7-3 few CASSRRGASSRGWFF TGTGCCAGCAGCCGAAGGGGAGCTAGTTCAAGGGGATGGTTCTTC
TRBJ1-1 - TRBV5-6 - CASSPGVASTEAFF TGTGCCAGCTCCCCGGGGGTGGCGAGCACTGAAGCTTTCTTT
TRBJ2-7 - TRBV7-2 - CASSLGFRGQYF TGTGCCAGCAGCTTAGGTTTCCGCGGGCAGTACTTC
TRBJ2-7 - TRBV28 - CASGKIGQYF TGTGCCAGCGGAAAAATCGGGCAGTACTTC
TRBJ2-5 TRBD2 TRBV2 few CASSETSGQETQYF TGTGCCAGCAGTGAGACTAGCGGCCAAGAGACCCAGTACTTC
TRBJ2-6 - TRBV18 - CASSPPGPSGSGANVLTF TGTGCCAGCTCACCACCGGGGCCCTCGGGCTCTGGGGCCAACGTCCTGACTTTC
TRBJ2-1 - TRBV4-2 few CASSQVSGEHEQFF TGTGCCAGCAGCCAAGTATCAGGAGAGCATGAGCAGTTCTTC
TRBJ2-3 - TRBV9 - CASSVGPLLDDTQYF TGTGCCAGCAGCGTAGGACCCCTCCTAGACGATACGCAGTATTTT
TRBJ1-5 TRBD1 TRBV4-2 - CASSQVEGAPQHF TGTGCCAGCAGCCAAGTAGAGGGGGCGCCCCAGCATTTT
TRBJ2-2 - TRBV13 once CASREAGGTGELFF TGTGCCAGCAGGGAGGCAGGTGGCACCGGGGAGCTGTTTTTT
TRBJ2-3 - TRBV2 few CASSRGRGSTDTQYF TGTGCCAGCAGTAGAGGGCGCGGGAGCACAGATACGCAGTATTTT
TRBJ1-6 TRBD1 TRBV5-1 - CASSSPGQGNSPLHF TGCGCCAGCAGCTCGCCGGGACAGGGGAATTCACCCCTCCACTTT
TRBJ2-3 TRBD2 TRBV5-1 few CASSRSTSGEQYF TGCGCCAGCAGCCGGTCGACTAGCGGGGAGCAGTATTTT